This T cell receptor (beta chain) emerged from a study of PD-1 blockade in classical Hodgkin lymphoma. The CDR3 is 16 amino acids. Germline V lookup: CDR1 SGHAT, CDR2 FQNNGV. Unmatched junction bases numbered 5, after V lost 4 bases and J lost 5 bases. The method was immunoSEQ multiplex PCR; TCRdb's version includes in-frame clones alone and lacks a portion of them. The sample lists tens of thousands of clones, roughly nine tenths occurring once. All the patients suffered relapse after autologous stem cell transplantation, and brentuximab vedotin exposure differed. This clonotype originated in a human donor with classical Hodgkin lymphoma. V and J are TRBV11-2 and TRBJ2-1; 13 positions match TRBD2. The sequencing here drew on peripheral blood mononuclear cells (PBMCs), taken before the second cycle of nivolumab. CDR3 in DNA: TGTGCCAGCAGCTGGGAACTAGCGGGGGGGCACAATGAGCAGTTCTTC. Its translation: CASSWELAGGHNEQFF.